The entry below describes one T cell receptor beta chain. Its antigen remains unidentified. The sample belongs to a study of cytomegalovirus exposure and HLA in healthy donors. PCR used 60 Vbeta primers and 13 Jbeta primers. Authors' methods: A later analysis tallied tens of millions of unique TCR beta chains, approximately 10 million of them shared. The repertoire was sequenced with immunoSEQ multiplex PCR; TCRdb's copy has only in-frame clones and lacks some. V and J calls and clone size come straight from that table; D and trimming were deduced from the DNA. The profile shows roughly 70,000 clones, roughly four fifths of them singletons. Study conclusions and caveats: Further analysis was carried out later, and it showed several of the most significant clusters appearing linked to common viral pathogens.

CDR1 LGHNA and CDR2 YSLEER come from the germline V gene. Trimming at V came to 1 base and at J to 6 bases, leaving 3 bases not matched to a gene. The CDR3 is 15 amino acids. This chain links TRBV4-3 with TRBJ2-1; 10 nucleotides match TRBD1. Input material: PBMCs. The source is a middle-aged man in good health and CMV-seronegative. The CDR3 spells CASSQGTGGLNEQFF. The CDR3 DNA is TGCGCCAGCAGCCAAGGGACAGGGGGTCTCAATGAGCAGTTCTTC.